The present TCR beta chain was sequenced within a study of regulatory T cells in long-lasting Graves disease. Across the study: Antithyroid drug exposure in newly diagnosed Graves' patients had lasted under 3 months. The study's findings and limits: Sample size, which was small, may have reduced accuracy. There was favoring of TRBV28, TRBJ1-2 and TRBJ2-5 in persistent disease.

Regarding time point: newly diagnosed GD, antithyroid drugs for less than 3 months. RNA extracted from PBMCs served as the sequencing template. CDR3-region Arm-PCR and iRepertoire HTBI primers produced the TCR beta libraries. Each CDR3 protein is one row after TCRdb ran MiXCR on the multiplex PCR reads. The sample lists some 320,000 distinct CDR3 sequences, 15% to 20% seen once, with more than 30% in the top ten. Only a few counts were recorded for this clonotype. Its antigen is unidentified. Germline CDR1 is SGHNT and CDR2 is YYREEE (reference sequence). V gave up 3 bases and J gave up 4 bases; unmatched junction bases: 13. The CDR3 spans 17 residues.

The rearrangement joins TRBV5-4 to TRBJ2-1; 7 bases agree with TRBD2. The sequence derives from a female donor with Graves disease. This specimen was peripheral blood mononuclear cells (PBMCs), taken at new diagnosis, from a patient treated with antithyroid drugs. The CDR3 nucleotides read TGTGCCAGCAGCTCGGGGACTAACCCTTCAGGATACAATGAGCAGTTCTTC. Protein sequence: CASSSGTNPSGYNEQFF.